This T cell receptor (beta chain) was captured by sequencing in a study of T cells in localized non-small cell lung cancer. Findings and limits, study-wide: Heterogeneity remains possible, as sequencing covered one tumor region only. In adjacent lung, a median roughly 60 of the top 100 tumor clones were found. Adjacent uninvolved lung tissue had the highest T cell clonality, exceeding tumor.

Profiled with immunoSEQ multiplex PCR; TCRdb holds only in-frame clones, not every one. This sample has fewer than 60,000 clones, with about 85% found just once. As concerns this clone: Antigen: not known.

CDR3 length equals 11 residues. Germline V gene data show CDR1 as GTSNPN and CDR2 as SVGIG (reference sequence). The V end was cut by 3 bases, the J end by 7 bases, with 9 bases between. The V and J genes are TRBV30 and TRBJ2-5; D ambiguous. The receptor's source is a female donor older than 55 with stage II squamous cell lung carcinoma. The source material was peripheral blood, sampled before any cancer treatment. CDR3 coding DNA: TGTGCCTGGAGGACCCCAGGGACCCAGTACTTC. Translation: CAWRTPGTQYF. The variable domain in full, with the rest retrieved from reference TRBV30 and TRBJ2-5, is SQTIHQWPATLVQPVGSPLSLECTVEGTSNPNLYWYRQAAGRGLQLLFYSVGIGQISSEVPQNLSASRPQDRQFILSSKKLLLSDSGFYLCAWRTPGTQYFGPGTRLLVL.